This TCR beta chain emerged from a study of control samples from healthy donors and cancer patients (dated by TCRdb to the early 2020s). Sequences SGHDT (CDR1) and YYEEEE (CDR2) are obtained from the germline V gene. Relative to germline, V is 1 base shorter and J is 0 bases shorter, with 13 bases between their ends. The CDR3, cysteine through phenylalanine, is 16 amino acids long. Only the CDR3 DNA stays, 48 bases, in frame from base 1. The library relied on the immunoSEQ multiplex PCR assay. Sourced from immuneACCESS, this table was stored by TCRdb with only in-frame sequences that have V and J called. A share of the clones is absent; for the studies checked, an unresolved V gene accounts for under half, and the remainder has no known explanation. The sample records under 150,000 clones, approximately 95% of which are singletons. Roughly 4% of the sample lies in the top ten. Comments on this clone: No antigen is known for it. No per-base quality is available; no much larger clone lies one base away.

The sequenced material came from blood. The chain is assembled from TRBV5-6 and TRBJ1-1; possibly the D gene is TRBD1, per 6 matching bases. The sequence was collected from a man between 25 and 39 years old in good health. The DNA sequence is TGTGCCAGCAGCTTGTTATTAAACAGGGTGAACACTGAAGCTTTCTTT. The encoded protein is CASSLLLNRVNTEAFF.